This T cell receptor (beta chain) appears in the sequencing data of a study of early T cells in non-severe SARS-CoV-2 infection. As for the study in general: Sequenced bulk RNA came from whole blood that was unsorted, and chains were unpaired.

The CDR3 runs to 16 residues. The trim removed 5 bases at V and 6 bases at J, leaving 12 bases unmatched. Germline assignment: CDR1 SGHTA and CDR2 FQGNSA. There are many counts of this clonotype. TCRdb re-derived calls from the 5' RACE reads in MiXCR, one entry per CDR3 protein. The sample holds fewer than 30,000 distinct CDR3 sequences, 4% to 4.5% seen once. Sequencing was performed on whole blood. The V and J genes are TRBV7-2 and TRBJ2-3, with 9 bases identical to TRBD1. The TCR sequence derives from an adult who was a healthcare worker with PCR-confirmed SARS-CoV-2 infection or an uninfected control (not recorded which). The CDR3 DNA is TGTGCCAGCAGCCTGGATGGCGGACAGGGGTGGGATACGCAGTATTTT. Protein sequence: CASSLDGGQGWDTQYF.